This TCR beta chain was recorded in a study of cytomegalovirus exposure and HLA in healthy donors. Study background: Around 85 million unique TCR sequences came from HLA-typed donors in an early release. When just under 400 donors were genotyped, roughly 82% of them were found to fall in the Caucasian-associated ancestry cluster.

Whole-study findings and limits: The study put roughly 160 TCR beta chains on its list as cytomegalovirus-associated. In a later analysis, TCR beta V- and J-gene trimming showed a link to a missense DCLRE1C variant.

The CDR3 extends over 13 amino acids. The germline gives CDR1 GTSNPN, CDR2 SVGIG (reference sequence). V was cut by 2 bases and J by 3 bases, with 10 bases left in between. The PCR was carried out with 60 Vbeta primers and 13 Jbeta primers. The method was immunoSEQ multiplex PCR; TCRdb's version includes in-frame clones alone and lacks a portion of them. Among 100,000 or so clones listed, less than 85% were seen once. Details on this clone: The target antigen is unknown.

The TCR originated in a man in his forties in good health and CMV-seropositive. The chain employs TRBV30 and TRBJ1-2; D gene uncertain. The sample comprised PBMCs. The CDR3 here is CAWSPQRDYGYTF. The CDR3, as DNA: TGTGCCTGGAGTCCACAACGGGACTATGGCTACACCTTC.